This T cell receptor beta chain emerged from a study of CD8 T cells in Susac syndrome. The germline gives CDR1 DFQATT, CDR2 SNEGSKA (reference sequence). Between the trimmed V and J ends, which lost 0 bases and 0 bases, there was a span of 8 bases. This CDR3 has 14 amino acids. This clonotype appeared once. With random hexamers, about 0.5 to 1 ug RNA was reverse transcribed. TCRdb itself ran the immunoSEQ multiplex PCR reads through MiXCR, one entry per CDR3 protein. Of under 200,000 distinct CDR3 sequences detected, approximately 94% appear once; the ten largest clones hold 0.12%. TEMRA cells were FACS-enriched, unlike CD8+ and CD4+ T cells, which were negatively isolated.

The source material was CD4+ T cells from PBMCs. The source is a human donor with Susac syndrome. V usage is TRBV20-1 and J usage is TRBJ1-2; D remains unclear. CDR3 region: CSARDEGPNYGYTF. The CDR3 DNA is TGCAGTGCTAGAGATGAGGGCCCTAACTATGGCTACACCTTC.